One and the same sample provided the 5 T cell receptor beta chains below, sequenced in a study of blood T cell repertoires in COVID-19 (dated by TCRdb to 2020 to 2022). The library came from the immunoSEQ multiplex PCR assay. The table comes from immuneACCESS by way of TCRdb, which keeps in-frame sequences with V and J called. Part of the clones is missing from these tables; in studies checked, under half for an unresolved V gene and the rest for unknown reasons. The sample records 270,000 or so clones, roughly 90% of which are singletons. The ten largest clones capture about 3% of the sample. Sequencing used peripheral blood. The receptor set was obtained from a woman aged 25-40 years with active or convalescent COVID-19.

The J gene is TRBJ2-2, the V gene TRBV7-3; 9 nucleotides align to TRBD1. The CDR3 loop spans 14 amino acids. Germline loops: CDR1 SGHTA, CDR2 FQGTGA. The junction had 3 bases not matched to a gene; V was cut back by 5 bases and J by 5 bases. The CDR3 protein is CASSGTGLTGELFF. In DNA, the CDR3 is TGTGCCAGCAGCGGGACAGGGCTTACCGGGGAGCTGTTTTTT.

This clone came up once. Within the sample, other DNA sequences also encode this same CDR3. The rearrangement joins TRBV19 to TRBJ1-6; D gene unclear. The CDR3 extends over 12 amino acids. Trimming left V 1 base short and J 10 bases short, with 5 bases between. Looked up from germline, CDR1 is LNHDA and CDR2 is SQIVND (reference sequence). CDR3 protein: CASSIGGSPLHF. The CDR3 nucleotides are TGTGCCAGTAGTATAGGAGGGTCACCCCTCCACTTT.

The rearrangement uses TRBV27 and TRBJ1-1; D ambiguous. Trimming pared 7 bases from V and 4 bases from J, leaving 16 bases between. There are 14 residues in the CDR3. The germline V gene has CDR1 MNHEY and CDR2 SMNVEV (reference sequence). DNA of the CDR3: TGTGCCAGCATGTTCATTGGGCCCGGCACTGAAGCTTTCTTT. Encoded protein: CASMFIGPGTEAFF.

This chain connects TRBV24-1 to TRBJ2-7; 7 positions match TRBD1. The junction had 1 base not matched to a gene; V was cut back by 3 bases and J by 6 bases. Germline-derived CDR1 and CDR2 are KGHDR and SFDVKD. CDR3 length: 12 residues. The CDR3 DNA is TGTGCCACCAGTGATCCAGGGGGCGAGCAGTACTTC. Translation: CATSDPGGEQYF.

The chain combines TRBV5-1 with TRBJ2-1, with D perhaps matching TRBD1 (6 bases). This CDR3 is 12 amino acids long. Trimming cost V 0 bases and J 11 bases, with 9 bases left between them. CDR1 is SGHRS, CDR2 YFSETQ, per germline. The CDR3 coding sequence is TGCGCCAGCAGCTTGGAGGACAGCCAGCAGTTCTTC. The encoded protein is CASSLEDSQQFF.